This record looks at one T cell receptor (beta chain) sequence and its context. The antigen is not known. The sample comes from a study of post-analysis software for immune sequencing data. CDR1 is SQVTM and CDR2 is ANQGSEA in the germline V gene. V was clipped by 6 bases and J by 5 bases; unmatched bases: 14. The CDR3 has 16 amino acids. Regarding the study as a whole: Included in a set of 5 or 6 TRBV segments more frequent in patients than controls were TRBV5-6, TRBV5-1 and TRBV20-1. Normalized Chao1 diversity in multiple sclerosis patients fell significantly below that of controls.

Prepared TCR beta cDNA libraries contained unique molecular identifiers. There were roughly 0.85 to 11 million T cells, and approximately 500,000 cDNA molecules came from them. Via MiXCR, TCRdb re-called the PCR reads, giving one row per CDR3 protein. This sample has roughly 800,000 distinct CDR3 sequences; just over 45% occur once, and the top ten carry around 4.7%. The sequenced sample was blood. The receptor was derived from a girl aged 10 to 17 with multiple sclerosis. The V gene is TRBV29-1, the J gene TRBJ2-7; 12 bases agree with TRBD1. In DNA, the CDR3 is TGCAGCGTCCGGGGGGGACAGGGGGCGAAGAAGGACGAGCAGTACTTC. Amino acid sequence: CSVRGGQGAKKDEQYF.